This T cell receptor (beta chain) was observed in a study of shared clonotypes between healthy human individuals. Study-level results: Compared with clonotypes that all four donors shared, non-shared clonotypes had lower generation probabilities. Memory subsets generally showed smaller estimated richness than naive subsets did.

It was at deep level that the assay was run. The method was immunoSEQ multiplex PCR; TCRdb's version includes in-frame clones alone and lacks a portion of them. This table holds over a million clones, around 97% found once. Germline V CDR1 and CDR2: SGHDN, FVKESK. This CDR3 is 15 amino acids long. Germline trimming cut 5 bases from V and 3 bases from J; bases unmatched to any gene: 6. About this clone: The antigen is undetermined.

The chain has TRBV14 and TRBJ2-3; 9 positions agree with TRBD1. Sample: naive CD4+ T cells sorted from blood. Subset: CD45RA+ positively selected. The sequence derives from a man aged 30 to 45 in good health. CDR3 region: CASSYRDRATDTQYF. Here the CDR3 DNA reads TGTGCCAGCAGCTATCGGGACAGGGCTACAGATACGCAGTATTTT.